This T cell receptor (beta chain) was profiled in a study of T-cell reconstitution after alpha-beta-depleted transplantation in children. This clonotype occurred many times. Its specificity is unknown. The study, taken as a whole, reports: Reported findings indicate that, about two months after transplant, alpha-beta T cells came from several hundred expanded clones, which were derived from non-depleted graft cells. Recipient T cells and thymic progenitors that survived were the source of the high TCRbeta diversity seen at day 60 in some patients.

Deletions cut 3 bases from V and 5 bases from J, with 13 bases between. This CDR3 comprises 14 residues. A TCRbeta library incorporating unique molecular identifiers was prepared. TCRdb used MiXCR to reprocess the PCR reads, holding one entry per CDR3 protein. The sample consists of about 140,000 distinct CDR3 sequences, about 9% of them appearing once. The chain combines TRBV12-3 or TRBV12-4 with TRBJ2-5; tentatively, D is TRBD1 or TRBD2 (6 bases each). This clonotype was obtained from a female patient aged 2-15 years who had a stem cell transplant for congenital amegakaryocytic thrombocytopenia, so the T cells may come from the graft donor. The starting material was PBMCs, mostly from graft donor cells, obtained 180 days after TCRalphabeta/CD19-depleted stem cell transplant. This CDR3 reads CASSFSGAGETQYF. The CDR3 DNA sequence: TGTGCCAGCAGTTTTTCGGGGGCTGGGGAGACCCAGTACTTC.